Here is one T cell receptor (beta chain) with its context. Its antigen remains unknown. The source of the sample is a study of shared clonotypes between healthy human individuals. Across the study: With ages of 18 to 49, the donors were a couple of women and a few men.

Study observations and caveats: Generation probabilities of non-shared clonotypes were lower (relative to those shared by all four donors).

Trimming removed 2 bases at V and 8 bases at J, with 9 bases between. Germline CDR1 is SGHVS and CDR2 is FNYEAQ. The CDR3 length is 13 residues. As originally analysed: For the immunoSEQ data, sequences were junction-only without quality scores, so filtering differed. Assay used: immunoSEQ multiplex PCR; TCRdb lists only in-frame clones, some missing. D and trimming come from the DNA, and the V and J calls and clone size come from that table. Seen here are roughly 2.1 million clones, more than 85% observed once, and the top ten hold approximately 1.7%. CD8 cells regarded as naive lacked CD45RO, were positively chosen for CCR7, and omitted terminally differentiated effector memory CD45RA+ cells.

Sequenced material: naive CD8+ T cells from PBMCs. The chain combines TRBV7-6 with TRBJ1-4; tentative D call: TRBD1 (5 bases). The clonotype originates from a man aged 18 to 35 in good health. Some clones in this sample may be carry-over from other donors' samples. CDR3 sequence reads: CASSLYEGEKLFF. The CDR3 coding sequence is TGTGCCAGCAGCTTATACGAGGGGGAAAAACTGTTTTTT.